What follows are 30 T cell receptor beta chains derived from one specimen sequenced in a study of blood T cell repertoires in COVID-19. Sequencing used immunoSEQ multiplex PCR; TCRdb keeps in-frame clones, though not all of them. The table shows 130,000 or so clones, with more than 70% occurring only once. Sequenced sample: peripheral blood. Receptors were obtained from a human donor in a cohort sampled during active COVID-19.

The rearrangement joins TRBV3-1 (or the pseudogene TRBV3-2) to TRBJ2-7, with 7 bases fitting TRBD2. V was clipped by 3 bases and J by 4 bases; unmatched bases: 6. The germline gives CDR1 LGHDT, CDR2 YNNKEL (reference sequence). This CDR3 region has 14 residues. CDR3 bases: TGTGCCAGCAGCCATGGCGGGAGTAGGTACGAGCAGTACTTC. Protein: CASSHGGSRYEQYF.

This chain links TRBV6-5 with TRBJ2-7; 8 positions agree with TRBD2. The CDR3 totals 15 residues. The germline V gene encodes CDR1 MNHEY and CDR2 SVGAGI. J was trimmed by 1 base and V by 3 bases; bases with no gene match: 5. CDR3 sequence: CASSYTGLGSYEQYF. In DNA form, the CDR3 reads TGTGCCAGCAGTTATACGGGACTAGGTTCCTACGAGCAGTACTTC.

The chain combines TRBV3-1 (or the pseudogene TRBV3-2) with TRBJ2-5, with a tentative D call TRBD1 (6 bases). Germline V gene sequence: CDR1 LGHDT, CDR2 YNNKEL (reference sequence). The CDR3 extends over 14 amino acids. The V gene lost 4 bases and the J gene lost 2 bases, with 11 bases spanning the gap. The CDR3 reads CASSRSGTQETQYF. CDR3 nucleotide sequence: TGTGCCAGCAGCCGTTCCGGGACACAAGAGACCCAGTACTTC.

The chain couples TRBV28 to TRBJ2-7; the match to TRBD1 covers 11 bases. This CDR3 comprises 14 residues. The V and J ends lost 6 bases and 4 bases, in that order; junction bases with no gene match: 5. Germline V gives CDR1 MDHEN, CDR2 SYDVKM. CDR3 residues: CASRTGTGGYEQYF. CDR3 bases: TGTGCCAGCAGAACCGGGACAGGGGGGTACGAGCAGTACTTC.

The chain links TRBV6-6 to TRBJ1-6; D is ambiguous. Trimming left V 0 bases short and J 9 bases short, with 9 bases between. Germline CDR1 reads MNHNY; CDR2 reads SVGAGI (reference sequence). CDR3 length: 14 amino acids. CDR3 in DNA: TGTGCCAGCAGTTACTCCCCCCCAGGTTCACCCCTCCACTTT. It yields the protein CASSYSPPGSPLHF.

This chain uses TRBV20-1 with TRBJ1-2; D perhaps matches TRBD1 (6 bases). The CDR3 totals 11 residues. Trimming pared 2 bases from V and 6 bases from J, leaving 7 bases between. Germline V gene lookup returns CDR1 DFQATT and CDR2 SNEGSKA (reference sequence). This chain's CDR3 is CSARQGNGYTF. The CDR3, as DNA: TGCAGTGCTAGACAGGGGAATGGCTACACCTTC.

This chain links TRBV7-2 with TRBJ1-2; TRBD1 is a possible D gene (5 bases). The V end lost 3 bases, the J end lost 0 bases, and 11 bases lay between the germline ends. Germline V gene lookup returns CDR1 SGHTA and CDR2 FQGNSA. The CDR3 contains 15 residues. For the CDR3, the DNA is TGTGCCAGCAGCTTTAGGGGATACTCTAACTATGGCTACACCTTC. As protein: CASSFRGYSNYGYTF. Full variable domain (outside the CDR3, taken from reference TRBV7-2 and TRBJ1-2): GAGVSQSPSNKVTEKGKDVELRCDPISGHTALYWYRQSLGQGLEFLIYFQGNSAPDKSGLPSDRFSAERTGGSVSTLTIQRTQQEDSAVYLCASSFRGYSNYGYTFGSGTRLTVV.

The CDR3 DNA sequence: TGCGCCAGCAGCTTTGCCCGGTTGACAGCAAATGAGCAGTTCTTC. It encodes CASSFARLTANEQFF. The rearrangement uses TRBV5-1 and TRBJ2-1, with a tentative D call TRBD1 (5 bases). With 2 bases removed from V and 7 bases from J, the gap between germline ends came to 16 bases. This CDR3 has 15 amino acids. Per germline, CDR1 SGHRS and CDR2 YFSETQ.

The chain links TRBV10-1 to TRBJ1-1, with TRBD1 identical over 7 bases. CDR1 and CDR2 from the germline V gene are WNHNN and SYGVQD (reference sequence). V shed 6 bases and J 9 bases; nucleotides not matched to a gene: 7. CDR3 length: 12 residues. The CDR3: CASRLDRDQAFF. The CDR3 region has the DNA TGCGCCAGCAGGCTAGACAGGGACCAAGCTTTCTTT.

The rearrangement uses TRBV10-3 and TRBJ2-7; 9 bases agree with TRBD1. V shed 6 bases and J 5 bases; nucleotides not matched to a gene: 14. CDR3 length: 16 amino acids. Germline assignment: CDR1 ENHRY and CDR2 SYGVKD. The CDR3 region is CAISLPPLQGAHEQYF. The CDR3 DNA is TGTGCCATCAGCCTTCCCCCTTTACAGGGGGCGCACGAGCAGTACTTC.

In DNA form, the CDR3 reads TGTGCCAGCAGAGAGGAGGCAGGGGGTACCTACGAGCAGTACTTC. As protein: CASREEAGGTYEQYF. The rearrangement joins TRBV2 to TRBJ2-7; 7 nucleotides match TRBD1. Germline V gene data show CDR1 as SNHLY and CDR2 as FYNNEI. The CDR3 spans 15 residues. Germline trimming cut 6 bases from V and 2 bases from J; bases unmatched to any gene: 10.

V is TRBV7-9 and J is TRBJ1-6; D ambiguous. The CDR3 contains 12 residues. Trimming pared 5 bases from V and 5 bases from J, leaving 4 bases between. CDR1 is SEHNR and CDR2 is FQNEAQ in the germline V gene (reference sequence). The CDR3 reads CASSTDNSPLHF. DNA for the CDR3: TGTGCCAGCAGCACAGATAATTCACCCCTCCACTTT.

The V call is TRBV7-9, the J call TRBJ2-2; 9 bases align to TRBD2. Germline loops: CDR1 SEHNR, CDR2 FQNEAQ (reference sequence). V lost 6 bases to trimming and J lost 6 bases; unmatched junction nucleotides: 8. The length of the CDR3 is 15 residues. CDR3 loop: CASSSSGTSSGELFF. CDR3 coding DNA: TGTGCCAGCAGTTCTTCCGGGACTAGCTCCGGGGAGCTGTTTTTT.

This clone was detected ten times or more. Written as DNA, the CDR3 is TGTGCCAGTAGCTTAACAGGGACCTATAACACTGAAGCTTTCTTT. This translates into CASSLTGTYNTEAFF. V gene TRBV19 combines with J gene TRBJ1-1; D perhaps matches TRBD1 (6 bases). The CDR3 covers 15 residues. Germline V gene data show CDR1 as LNHDA and CDR2 as SQIVND (reference sequence). Deletions cut 6 bases from V and 2 bases from J, with 16 bases between.

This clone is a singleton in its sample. This CDR3 is CASRTGQLSGNTIYF. For the CDR3, the DNA is TGTGCCAGCAGGACGGGACAGCTCTCTGGAAACACCATATATTTT. The chain combines TRBV5-8 with TRBJ1-3; 7 nucleotides match TRBD1. The CDR3 has 15 residues. V shed 5 bases and J 0 bases; nucleotides not matched to a gene: 5. CDR1 and CDR2 (germline): SGHTS, YDEGEE.

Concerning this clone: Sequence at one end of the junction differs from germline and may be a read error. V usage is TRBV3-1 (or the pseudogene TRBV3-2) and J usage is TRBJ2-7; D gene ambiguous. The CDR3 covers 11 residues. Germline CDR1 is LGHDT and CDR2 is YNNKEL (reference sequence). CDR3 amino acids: CASSQSSEQYF. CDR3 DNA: TGTGCCAGCAGCCAGTCCTCCGAGCAGTACTTC.

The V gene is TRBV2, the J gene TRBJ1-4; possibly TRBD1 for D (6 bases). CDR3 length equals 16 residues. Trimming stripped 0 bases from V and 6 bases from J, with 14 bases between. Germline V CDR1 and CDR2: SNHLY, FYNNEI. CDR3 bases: TGTGCCAGCAGTGAAGCGCTTGGGGGCGTATATGAAAAACTGTTTTTT. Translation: CASSEALGGVYEKLFF.

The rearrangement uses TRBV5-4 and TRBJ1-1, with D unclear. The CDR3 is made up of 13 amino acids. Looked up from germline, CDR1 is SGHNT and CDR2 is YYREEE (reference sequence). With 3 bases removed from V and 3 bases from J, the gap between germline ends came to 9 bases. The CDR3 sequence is CASSSGLYTEAFF. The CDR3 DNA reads TGTGCCAGCAGCTCGGGGTTATACACTGAAGCTTTCTTT.

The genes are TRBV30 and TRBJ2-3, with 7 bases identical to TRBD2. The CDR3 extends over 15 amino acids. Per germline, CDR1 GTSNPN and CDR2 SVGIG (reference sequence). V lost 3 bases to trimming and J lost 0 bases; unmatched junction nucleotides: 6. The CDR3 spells CAWSEGGSSTDTQYF. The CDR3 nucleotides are TGTGCCTGGAGCGAGGGCGGGAGTAGCACAGATACGCAGTATTTT.

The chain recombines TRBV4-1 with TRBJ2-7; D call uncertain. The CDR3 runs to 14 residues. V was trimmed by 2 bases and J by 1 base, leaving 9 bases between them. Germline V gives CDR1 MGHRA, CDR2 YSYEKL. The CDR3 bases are TGCGCCAGCAGCCAACCGACACGATCCTACGAGCAGTACTTC. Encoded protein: CASSQPTRSYEQYF.

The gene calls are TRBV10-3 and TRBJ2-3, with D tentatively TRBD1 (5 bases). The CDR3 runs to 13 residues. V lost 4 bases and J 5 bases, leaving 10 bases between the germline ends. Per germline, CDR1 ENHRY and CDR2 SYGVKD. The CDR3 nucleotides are TGTGCCATCAGTGGTGGACAAGGAGATACGCAGTATTTT. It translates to CAISGGQGDTQYF.

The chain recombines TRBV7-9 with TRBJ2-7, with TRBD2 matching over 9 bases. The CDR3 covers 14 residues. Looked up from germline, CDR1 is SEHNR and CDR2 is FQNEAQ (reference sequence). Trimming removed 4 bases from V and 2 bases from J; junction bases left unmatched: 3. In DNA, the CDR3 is TGTGCCAGCAGCTGGGGACTAGCCCCCTACGAGCAGTACTTC. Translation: CASSWGLAPYEQYF.

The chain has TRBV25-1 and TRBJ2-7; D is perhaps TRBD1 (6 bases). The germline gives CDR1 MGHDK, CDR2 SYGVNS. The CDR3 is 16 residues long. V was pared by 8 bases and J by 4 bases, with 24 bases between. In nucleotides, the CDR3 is TGTGCCAGCGGAGGAATCACCCGGGACACCTATTACGAGCAGTACTTC. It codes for CASGGITRDTYYEQYF.

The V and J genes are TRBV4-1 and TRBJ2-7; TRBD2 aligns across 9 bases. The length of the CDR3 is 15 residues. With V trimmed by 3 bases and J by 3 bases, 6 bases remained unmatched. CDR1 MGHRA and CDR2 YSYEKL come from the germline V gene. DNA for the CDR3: TGCGCCAGCAGCCACACAGGACTAGCGAGCTACGAGCAGTACTTC. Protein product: CASSHTGLASYEQYF.

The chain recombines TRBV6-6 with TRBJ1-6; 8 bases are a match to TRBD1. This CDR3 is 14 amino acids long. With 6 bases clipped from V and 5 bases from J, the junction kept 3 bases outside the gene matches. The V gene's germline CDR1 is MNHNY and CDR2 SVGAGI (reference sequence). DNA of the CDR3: TGTGCCAGCAGCAGGGGGCTGAATAATTCACCCCTCCACTTT. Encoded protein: CASSRGLNNSPLHF.

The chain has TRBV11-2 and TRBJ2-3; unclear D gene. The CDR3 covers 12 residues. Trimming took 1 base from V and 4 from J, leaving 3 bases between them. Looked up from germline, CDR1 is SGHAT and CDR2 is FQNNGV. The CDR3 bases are TGTGCCAGCAGCTTAGTAGCAGATACGCAGTATTTT. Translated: CASSLVADTQYF.

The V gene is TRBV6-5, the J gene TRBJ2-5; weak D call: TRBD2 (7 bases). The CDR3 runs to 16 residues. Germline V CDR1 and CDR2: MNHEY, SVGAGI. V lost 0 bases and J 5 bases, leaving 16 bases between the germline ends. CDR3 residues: CASSYSSGTRVETQYF. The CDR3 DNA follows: TGTGCCAGCAGTTACTCGAGCGGGACAAGGGTGGAGACCCAGTACTTC.

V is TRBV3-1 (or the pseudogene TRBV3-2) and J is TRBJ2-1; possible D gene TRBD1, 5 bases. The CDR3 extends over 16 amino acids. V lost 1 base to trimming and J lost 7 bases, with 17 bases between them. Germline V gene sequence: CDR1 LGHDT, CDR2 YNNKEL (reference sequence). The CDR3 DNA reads TGTGCCAGCAGCCAAGGATATGGGGCAGAAGTTAATGAGCAGTTCTTC. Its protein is CASSQGYGAEVNEQFF.

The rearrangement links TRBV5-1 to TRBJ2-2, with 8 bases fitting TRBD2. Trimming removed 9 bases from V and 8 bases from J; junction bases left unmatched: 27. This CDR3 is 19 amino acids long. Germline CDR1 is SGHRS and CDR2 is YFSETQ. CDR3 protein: CATSSSPPLAGPEGGELFF. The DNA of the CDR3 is TGCGCCACTTCCTCCTCCCCCCCGCTAGCGGGTCCCGAAGGTGGGGAGCTGTTTTTT.

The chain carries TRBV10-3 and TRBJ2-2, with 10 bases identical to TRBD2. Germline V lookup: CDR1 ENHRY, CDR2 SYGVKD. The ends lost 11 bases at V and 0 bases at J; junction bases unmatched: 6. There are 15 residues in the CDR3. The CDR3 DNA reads TGTGCCTCCGGACTAGCGGAAACGAACACCGGGGAGCTGTTTTTT. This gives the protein CASGLAETNTGELFF.